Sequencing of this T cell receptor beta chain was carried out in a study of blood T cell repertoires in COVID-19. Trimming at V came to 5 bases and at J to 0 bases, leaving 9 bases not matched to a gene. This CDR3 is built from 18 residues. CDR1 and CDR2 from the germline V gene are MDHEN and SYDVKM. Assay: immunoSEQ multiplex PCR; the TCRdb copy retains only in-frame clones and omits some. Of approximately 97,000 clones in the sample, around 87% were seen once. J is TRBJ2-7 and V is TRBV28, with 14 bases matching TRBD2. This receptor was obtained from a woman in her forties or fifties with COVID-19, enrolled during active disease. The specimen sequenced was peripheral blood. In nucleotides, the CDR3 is TGTGCCAGCAGTAGTTTGAGGACTAGCGGGGGGAGCTCCTACGAGCAGTACTTC. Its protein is CASSSLRTSGGSSYEQYF.